This T cell receptor (beta chain) was sequenced in a study of cytomegalovirus exposure and HLA in healthy donors. The CDR3 spans 15 residues. Germline values: CDR1 SNHLY, CDR2 FYNNEI. The V and J ends lost 8 bases and 0 bases, in that order; junction bases with no gene match: 8. Libraries were prepared by immunoSEQ multiplex PCR; TCRdb keeps only in-frame clonotypes and omits some of them. The sample carries roughly 150,000 clones, approximately 90% recorded once. This clone was picked up a small number of times. This receptor was obtained from a man younger than 35 in good health and CMV-seronegative. Material: PBMCs. This chain links TRBV2 with TRBJ1-1, with 8 bases that match TRBD1. The CDR3, as DNA: TGTGCCAGCCAGACAGGGGCGGTCATGAACACTGAAGCTTTCTTT. It translates to CASQTGAVMNTEAFF.